The TCR beta chain described here comes from a study of Ad26.COV2.S vaccination and SARS-CoV-2 variants. The CDR3 is 14 amino acids. The V end lost 4 bases, the J end lost 3 bases, and 13 bases lay between the germline ends. Germline values: CDR1 SGHDT, CDR2 YYEEEE. Assay: immunoSEQ multiplex PCR; the TCRdb copy retains only in-frame clones and omits some. This repertoire shows 180,000 or so clones, roughly 87% found once; its top ten account for 5.9%. The chain recombines TRBV5-6 with TRBJ1-1, with unresolved D. The sample in question was peripheral blood, obtained after recovery from COVID-19. This clonotype was obtained from a human donor who had recovered from COVID-19. The CDR3, as DNA: TGTGCCAGCAGCCTCCGAGGTGGAGACACTGAAGCTTTCTTT. The encoded protein is CASSLRGGDTEAFF.